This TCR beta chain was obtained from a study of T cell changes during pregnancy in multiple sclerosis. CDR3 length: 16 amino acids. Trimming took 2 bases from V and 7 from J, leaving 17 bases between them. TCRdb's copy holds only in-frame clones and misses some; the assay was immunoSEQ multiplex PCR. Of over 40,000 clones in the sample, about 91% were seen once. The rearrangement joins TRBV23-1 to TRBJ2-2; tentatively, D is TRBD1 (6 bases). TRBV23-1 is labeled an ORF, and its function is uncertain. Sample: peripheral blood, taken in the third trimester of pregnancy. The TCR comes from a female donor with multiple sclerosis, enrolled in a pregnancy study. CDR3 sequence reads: CASSQIVGGAGGELFF. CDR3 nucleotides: TGCGCCAGCAGTCAAATCGTTGGGGGCGCAGGCGGGGAGCTGTTTTTT.